The entry below gives a single T cell receptor (beta chain) sequence along with its context. Assay: immunoSEQ multiplex PCR; the TCRdb copy retains only in-frame clones and omits some. The data show nearly 55,000 clones, with approximately 80% seen just once and about 15% held by the top ten. The CDR3 runs to 15 residues. Germline CDR1 is GTSNPN and CDR2 is SVGIG (reference sequence). Trimming pared 2 bases from V and 1 base from J, leaving 12 bases between. This record belongs to a study of blood T cell repertoires in COVID-19. Study-wide context: Acute-phase and convalescent COVID-19 samples originated in the United States, Italy and Spain. Nucleic acid was either cDNA or gDNA, and it came from T cells, B-cell-depleted T cells, or PBMCs.

The chain joins TRBV30 to TRBJ1-5; the D gene is possibly TRBD1 (5 bases). Sequenced sample: peripheral blood. This TCR was recovered from a human donor with active or convalescent COVID-19. The donor label of this sample is uncertain. This chain's CDR3 is CAWSLGGGSNQPQHF. Written as DNA, the CDR3 is TGTGCCTGGAGTCTGGGGGGGGGAAGCAATCAGCCCCAGCATTTT.